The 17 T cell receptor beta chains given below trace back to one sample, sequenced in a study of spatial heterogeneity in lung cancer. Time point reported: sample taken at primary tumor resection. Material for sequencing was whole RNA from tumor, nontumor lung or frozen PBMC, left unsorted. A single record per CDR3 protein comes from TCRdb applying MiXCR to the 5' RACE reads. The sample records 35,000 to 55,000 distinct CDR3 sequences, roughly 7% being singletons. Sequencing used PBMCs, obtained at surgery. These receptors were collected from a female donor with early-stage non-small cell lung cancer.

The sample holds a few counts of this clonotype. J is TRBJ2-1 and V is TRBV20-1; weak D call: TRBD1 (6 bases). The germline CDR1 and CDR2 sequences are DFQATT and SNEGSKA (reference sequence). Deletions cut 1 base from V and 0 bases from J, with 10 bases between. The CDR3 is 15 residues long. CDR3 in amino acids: CSARGGPSSYNEQFF. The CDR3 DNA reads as TGCAGTGCTAGAGGGGGGCCGAGCTCCTACAATGAGCAGTTCTTC.

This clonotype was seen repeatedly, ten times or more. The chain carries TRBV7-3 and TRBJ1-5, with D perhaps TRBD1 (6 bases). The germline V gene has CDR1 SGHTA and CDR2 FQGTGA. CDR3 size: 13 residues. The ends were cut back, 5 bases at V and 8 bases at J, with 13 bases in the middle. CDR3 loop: CASSEGGTKPQHF. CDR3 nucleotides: TGTGCCAGCAGCGAGGGGGGAACGAAGCCCCAGCATTTT.

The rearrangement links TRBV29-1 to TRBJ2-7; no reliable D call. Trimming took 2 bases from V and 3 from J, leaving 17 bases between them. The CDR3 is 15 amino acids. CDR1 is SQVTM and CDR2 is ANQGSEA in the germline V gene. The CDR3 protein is CSVEKLHSSNYEQYF. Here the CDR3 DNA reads TGCAGCGTTGAAAAACTCCACTCCTCAAACTACGAGCAGTACTTC.

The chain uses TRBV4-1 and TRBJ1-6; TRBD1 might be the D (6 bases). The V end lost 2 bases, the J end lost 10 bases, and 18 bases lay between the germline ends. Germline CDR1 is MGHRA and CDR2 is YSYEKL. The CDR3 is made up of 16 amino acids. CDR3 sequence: CASSQSSTERGSPLHF. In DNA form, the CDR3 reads TGCGCCAGCAGCCAAAGCTCGACGGAGAGGGGGTCACCCCTCCACTTT.

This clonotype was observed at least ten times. CDR3 sequence: CATSDWRDSNQPQHF. CDR3 nucleotide sequence: TGTGCCACCAGTGATTGGAGGGATAGCAATCAGCCCCAGCATTTT. The V call is TRBV24-1, the J call TRBJ1-5; D gene unclear. The CDR3 is made up of 15 amino acids. Trimming left V 2 bases short and J 0 bases short, with 7 bases between. Germline V gene sequence: CDR1 KGHDR, CDR2 SFDVKD.

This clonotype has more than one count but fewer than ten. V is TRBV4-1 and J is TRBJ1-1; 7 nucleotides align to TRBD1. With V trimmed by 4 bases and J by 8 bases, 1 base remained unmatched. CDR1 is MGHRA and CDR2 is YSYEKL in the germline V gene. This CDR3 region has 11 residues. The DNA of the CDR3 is TGCGCCAGCAGCCGGGACAGAGAAGCTTTCTTT. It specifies CASSRDREAFF.

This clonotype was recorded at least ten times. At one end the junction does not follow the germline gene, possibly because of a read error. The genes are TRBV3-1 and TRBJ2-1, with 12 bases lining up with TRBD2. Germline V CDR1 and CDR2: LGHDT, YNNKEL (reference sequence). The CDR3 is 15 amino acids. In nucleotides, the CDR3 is TGTGCTAGCACACTAGCGGGGGGACTCTACAATGAGCAGTTCTTC. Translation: CASTLAGGLYNEQFF.

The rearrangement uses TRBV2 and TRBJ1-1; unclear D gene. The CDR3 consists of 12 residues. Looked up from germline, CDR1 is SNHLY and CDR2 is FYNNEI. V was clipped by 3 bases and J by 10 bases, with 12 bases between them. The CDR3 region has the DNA TGTGCCAGCAGTGATGCCCCATTGGGAGCTTTCTTT. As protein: CASSDAPLGAFF.

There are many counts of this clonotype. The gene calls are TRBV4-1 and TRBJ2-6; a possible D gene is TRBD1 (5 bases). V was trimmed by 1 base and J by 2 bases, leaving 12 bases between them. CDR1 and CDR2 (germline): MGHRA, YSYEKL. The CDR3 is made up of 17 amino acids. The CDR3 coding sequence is TGCGCCAGCAGCCAAGGACAGCTTGGCCCTGGGGCCAACGTCCTGACTTTC. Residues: CASSQGQLGPGANVLTF.

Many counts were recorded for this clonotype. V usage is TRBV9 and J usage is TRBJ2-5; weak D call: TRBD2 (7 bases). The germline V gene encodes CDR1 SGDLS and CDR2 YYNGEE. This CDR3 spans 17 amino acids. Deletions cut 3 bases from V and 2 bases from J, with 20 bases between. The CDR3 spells CASSARRGGPLQETQYF. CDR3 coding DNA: TGTGCCAGCAGCGCTCGGCGCGGGGGCCCCCTTCAAGAGACCCAGTACTTC.

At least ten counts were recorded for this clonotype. The CDR3 is CASSFIGTEAFF. CDR3 coding DNA: TGTGCCAGCTCCTTTATTGGCACTGAAGCTTTCTTT. The J gene is TRBJ1-1, the V gene TRBV6-2 or TRBV6-3; D unresolved. Germline V CDR1 and CDR2: MNHEY, SVGEGT. The V end lost 8 bases, the J end lost 4 bases, and 11 bases lay between the germline ends. The CDR3 runs 12 residues.

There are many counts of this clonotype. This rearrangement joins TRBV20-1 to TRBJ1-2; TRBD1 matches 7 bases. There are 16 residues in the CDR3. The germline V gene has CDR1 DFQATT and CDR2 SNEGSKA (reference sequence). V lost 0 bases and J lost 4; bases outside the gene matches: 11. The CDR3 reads CSARDLDREAFYGYTF. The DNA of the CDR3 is TGCAGTGCTAGAGATCTCGACAGGGAGGCGTTCTATGGCTACACCTTC.

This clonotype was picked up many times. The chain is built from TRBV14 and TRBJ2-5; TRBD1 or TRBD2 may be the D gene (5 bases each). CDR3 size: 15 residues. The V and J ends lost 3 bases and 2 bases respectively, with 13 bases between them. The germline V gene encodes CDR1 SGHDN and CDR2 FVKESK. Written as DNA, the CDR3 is TGTGCCAGCAGCCAGGGGCCGGGATTTCAAGAGACCCAGTACTTC. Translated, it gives CASSQGPGFQETQYF. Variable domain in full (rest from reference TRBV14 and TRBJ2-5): EAGVTQFPSHSVIEKGQTVTLRCDPISGHDNLYWYRRVMGKEIKFLLHFVKESKQDESGMPNNRFLAERTGGTYSTLKVQPAELEDSGVYFCASSQGPGFQETQYFGPGTRLLVL.

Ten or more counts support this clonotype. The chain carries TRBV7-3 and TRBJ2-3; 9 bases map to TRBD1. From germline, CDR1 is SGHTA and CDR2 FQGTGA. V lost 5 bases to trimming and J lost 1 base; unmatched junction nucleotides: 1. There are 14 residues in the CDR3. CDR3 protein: CASSRDRGTDTQYF. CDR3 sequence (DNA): TGTGCCAGCAGCCGGGACAGGGGCACAGATACGCAGTATTTT. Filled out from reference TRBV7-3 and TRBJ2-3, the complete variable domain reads GAGVSQTPSNKVTEKGKYVELRCDPISGHTALYWYRQSLGQGPEFLIYFQGTGAADDSGLPNDRFFAVRPEGSVSTLKIQRTERGDSAVYLCASSRDRGTDTQYFGPGTRLTVL.

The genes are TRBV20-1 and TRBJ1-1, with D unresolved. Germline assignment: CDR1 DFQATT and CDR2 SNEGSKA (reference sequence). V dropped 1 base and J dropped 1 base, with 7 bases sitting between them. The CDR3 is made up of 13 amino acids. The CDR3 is CSARGSSNTEAFF. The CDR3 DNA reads TGCAGTGCTAGAGGTAGCTCGAACACTGAAGCTTTCTTT.

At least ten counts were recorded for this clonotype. The CDR3 sequence is CASSLKQETQYF. Written as DNA, the CDR3 is TGTGCCAGCAGCTTAAAACAAGAGACCCAGTACTTC. The chain has TRBV7-9 and TRBJ2-5; D remains unclear. Trimming cost V 2 bases and J 2 bases, with 3 bases left between them. The CDR3 has 12 residues. Germline lookup yields CDR1 SEHNR and CDR2 FQNEAQ (reference sequence).

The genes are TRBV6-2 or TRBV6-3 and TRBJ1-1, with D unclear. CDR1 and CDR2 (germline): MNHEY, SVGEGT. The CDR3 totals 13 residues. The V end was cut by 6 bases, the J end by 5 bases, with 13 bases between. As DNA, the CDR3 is TGTGCCAGCAGCCTAGGGCCGGGGACTGAAGCTTTCTTT. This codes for CASSLGPGTEAFF.